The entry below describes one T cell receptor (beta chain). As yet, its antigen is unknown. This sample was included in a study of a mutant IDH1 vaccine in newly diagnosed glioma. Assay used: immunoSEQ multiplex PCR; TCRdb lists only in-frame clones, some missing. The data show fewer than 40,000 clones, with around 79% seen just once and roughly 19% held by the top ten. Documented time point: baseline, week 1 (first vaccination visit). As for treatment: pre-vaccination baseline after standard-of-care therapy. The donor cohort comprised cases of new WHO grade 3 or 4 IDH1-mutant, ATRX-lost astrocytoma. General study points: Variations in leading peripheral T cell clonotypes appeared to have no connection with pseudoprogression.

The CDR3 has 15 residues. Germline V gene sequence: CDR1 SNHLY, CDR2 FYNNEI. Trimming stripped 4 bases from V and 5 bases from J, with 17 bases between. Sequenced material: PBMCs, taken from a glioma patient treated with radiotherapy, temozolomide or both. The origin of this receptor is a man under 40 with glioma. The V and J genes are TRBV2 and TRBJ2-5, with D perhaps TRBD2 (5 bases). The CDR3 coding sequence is TGTGCCAGCAGTGGCGGTGCGGGCTGGGAGGAGACCCAGTACTTC. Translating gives CASSGGAGWEETQYF. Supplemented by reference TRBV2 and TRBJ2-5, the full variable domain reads EPEVTQTPSHQVTQMGQEVILRCVPISNHLYFYWYRQILGQKVEFLVSFYNNEISEKSEIFDDQFSVERPDGSNFTLKIRSTKLEDSAMYFCASSGGAGWEETQYFGPGTRLLVL.